This T cell receptor beta chain appears in the sequencing data of a study of cytomegalovirus exposure and HLA in healthy donors. Study-wide results and caveats: An analysis was carried out at a later point. It showed that HLA-associated TCR beta chains were more clonally expanded than equally common non-associated chains. Listed as cytomegalovirus-associated were 150 or so TCR beta chains.

CDR1 and CDR2 from the germline V gene are SNHLY and FYNNEI. V was pared by 6 bases and J by 4 bases, with 18 bases between. This CDR3 has 16 amino acids. Researchers ran the PCR with 60 Vbeta and 13 Jbeta primers. Authors' data handling: Later, an analysis found 75 million to 90 million unique TCR beta chains, and 10 million to 11 million of these were shared. Measured with immunoSEQ multiplex PCR; TCRdb has only the in-frame clones, and not every one. The V and J calls and clone size were taken over from that table, and D and trimming were inferred from the DNA. Of about 120,000 clones in the sample, roughly 69% were seen once. This clone was seen only a few times. What it recognizes is unknown.

The TCR originated in a woman aged 40 to 50 in good health and CMV-seropositive. Material: PBMCs. J is TRBJ2-2 and V is TRBV2, with D maybe TRBD1 (5 bases). CDR3 bases: TGTGCCAGCAGGGCCCCCCAGGGCGCTGTCACCGGGGAGCTGTTTTTT. Translated: CASRAPQGAVTGELFF.